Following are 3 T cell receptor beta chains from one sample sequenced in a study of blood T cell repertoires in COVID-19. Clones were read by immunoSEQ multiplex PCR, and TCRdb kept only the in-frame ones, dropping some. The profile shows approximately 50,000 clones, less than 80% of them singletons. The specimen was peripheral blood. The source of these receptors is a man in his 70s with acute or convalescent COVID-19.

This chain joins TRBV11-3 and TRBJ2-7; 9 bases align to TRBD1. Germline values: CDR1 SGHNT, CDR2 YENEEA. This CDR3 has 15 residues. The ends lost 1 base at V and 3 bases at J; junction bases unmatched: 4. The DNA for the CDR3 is TGTGCCAGCAGCTTAGTTGGGGACAGGGACTACGAGCAGTACTTC. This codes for CASSLVGDRDYEQYF. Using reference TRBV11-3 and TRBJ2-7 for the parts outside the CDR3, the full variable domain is EAGVVQSPRYKIIEKKQPVAFWCNPISGHNTLYWYLQNLGQGPELLIRYENEEAVDDSQLPKDRFSAERLKGVDSTLKIQPAELGDSAVYLCASSLVGDRDYEQYFGPGTRLTVT.

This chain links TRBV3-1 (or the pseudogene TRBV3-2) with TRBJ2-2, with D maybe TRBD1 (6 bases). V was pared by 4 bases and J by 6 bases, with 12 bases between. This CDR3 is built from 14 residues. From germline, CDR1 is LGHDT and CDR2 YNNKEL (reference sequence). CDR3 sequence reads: CASSLGTTAGELFF. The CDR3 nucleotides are TGTGCCAGCAGCCTTGGGACAACGGCCGGGGAGCTGTTTTTT.

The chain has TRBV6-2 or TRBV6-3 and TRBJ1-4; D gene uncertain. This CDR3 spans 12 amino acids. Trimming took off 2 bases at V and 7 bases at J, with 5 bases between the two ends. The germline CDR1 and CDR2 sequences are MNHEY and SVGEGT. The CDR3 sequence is CASSYPGEKLFF. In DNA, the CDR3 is TGTGCCAGCAGTTACCCGGGTGAAAAACTGTTTTTT.